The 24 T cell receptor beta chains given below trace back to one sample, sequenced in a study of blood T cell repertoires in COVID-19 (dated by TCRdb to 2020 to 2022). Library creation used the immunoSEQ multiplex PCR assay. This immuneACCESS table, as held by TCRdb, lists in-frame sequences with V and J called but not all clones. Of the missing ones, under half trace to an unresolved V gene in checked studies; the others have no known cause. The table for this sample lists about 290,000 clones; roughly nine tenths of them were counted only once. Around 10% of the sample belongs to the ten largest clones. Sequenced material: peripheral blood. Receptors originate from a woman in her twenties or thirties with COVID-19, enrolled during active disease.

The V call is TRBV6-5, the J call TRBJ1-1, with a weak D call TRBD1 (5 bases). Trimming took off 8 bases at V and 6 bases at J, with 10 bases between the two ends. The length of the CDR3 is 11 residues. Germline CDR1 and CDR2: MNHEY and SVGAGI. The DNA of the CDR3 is TGTGCCAGCCTTGGACACTCTGAAGCTTTCTTT. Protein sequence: CASLGHSEAFF.

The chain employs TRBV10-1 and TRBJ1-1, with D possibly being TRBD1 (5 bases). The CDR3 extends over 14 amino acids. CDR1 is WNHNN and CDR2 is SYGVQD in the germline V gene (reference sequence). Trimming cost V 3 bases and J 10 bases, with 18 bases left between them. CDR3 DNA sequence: TGCGCCAGCAGTGATCAGGGTCGGGGGTTCGGAGCTTTCTTT. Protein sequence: CASSDQGRGFGAFF.

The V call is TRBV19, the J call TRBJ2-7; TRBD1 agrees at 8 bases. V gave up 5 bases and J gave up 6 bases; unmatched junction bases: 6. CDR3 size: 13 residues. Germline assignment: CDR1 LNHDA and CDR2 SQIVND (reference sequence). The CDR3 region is CASSVHRGSEQYF. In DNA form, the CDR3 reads TGTGCCAGTAGTGTTCACAGGGGGAGCGAGCAGTACTTC.

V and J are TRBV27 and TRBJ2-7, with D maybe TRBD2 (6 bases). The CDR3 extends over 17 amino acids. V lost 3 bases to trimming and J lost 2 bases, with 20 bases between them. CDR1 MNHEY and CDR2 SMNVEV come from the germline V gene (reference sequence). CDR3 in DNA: TGTGCCAGCAGTTTTAGCGGAAGGTGGCAGATCCCCTACGAGCAGTACTTC. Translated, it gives CASSFSGRWQIPYEQYF.

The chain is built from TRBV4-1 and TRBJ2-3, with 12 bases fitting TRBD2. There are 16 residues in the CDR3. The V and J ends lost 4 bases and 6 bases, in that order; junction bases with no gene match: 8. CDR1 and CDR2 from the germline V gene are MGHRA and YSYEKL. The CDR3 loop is CASSRPGLAGQDTQYF. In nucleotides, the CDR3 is TGCGCCAGCAGCCGCCCGGGACTAGCGGGCCAGGATACGCAGTATTTT.

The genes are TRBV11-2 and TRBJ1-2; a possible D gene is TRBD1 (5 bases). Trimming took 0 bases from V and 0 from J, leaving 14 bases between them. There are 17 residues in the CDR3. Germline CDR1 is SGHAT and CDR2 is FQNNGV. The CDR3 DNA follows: TGTGCCAGCAGCTTAGAGGGTCCCCAGGGCCCTAACTATGGCTACACCTTC. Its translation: CASSLEGPQGPNYGYTF.

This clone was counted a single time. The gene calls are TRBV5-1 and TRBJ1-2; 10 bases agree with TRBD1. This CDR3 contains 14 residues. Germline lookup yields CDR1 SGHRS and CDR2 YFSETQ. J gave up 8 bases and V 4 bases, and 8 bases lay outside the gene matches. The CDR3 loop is CASSLGTGESGYTF. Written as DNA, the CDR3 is TGCGCCAGCAGCCTTGGGACAGGGGAATCGGGCTACACCTTC.

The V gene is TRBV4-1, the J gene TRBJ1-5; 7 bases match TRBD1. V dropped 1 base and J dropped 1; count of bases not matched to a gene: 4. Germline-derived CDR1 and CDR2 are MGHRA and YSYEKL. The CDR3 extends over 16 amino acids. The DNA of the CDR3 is TGCGCCAGCAGCCAAGGCAGGGGGAGAAGCAATCAGCCCCAGCATTTT. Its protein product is CASSQGRGRSNQPQHF.

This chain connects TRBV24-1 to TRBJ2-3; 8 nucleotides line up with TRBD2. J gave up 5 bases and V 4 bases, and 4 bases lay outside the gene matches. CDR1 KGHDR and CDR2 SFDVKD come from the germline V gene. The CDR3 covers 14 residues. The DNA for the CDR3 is TGTGCCACCAGTGACGGGGGGGCGATAGATACGCAGTATTTT. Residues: CATSDGGAIDTQYF.

The CDR3 loop reads CASSLVMVREGNTGELFF. DNA for the CDR3: TGTGCCAGCAGTTTAGTTATGGTCCGGGAGGGGAACACCGGGGAGCTGTTTTTT. The chain uses TRBV28 and TRBJ2-2, with 8 bases identical to TRBD2. Germline trimming cut 2 bases from V and 1 base from J; bases unmatched to any gene: 9. Germline CDR1 reads MDHEN; CDR2 reads SYDVKM. The CDR3 consists of 18 residues.

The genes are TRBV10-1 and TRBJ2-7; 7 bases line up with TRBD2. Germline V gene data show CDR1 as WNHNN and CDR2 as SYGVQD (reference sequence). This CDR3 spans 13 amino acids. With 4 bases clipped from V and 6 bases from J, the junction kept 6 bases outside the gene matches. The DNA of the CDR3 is TGCGCCAGCAGTGGACTAGCAGATGGCGAGCAGTACTTC. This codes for CASSGLADGEQYF.

The CDR3 coding sequence is TGTGCCAGCACGACGGGGAATAGCAATCAGCCCCAGCATTTT. The encoded protein is CASTTGNSNQPQHF. The chain has TRBV2 and TRBJ1-5, with D hard to call. The V gene's germline CDR1 is SNHLY and CDR2 FYNNEI. The CDR3 totals 14 residues. Trimming cost V 7 bases and J 0 bases, with 10 bases left between them.

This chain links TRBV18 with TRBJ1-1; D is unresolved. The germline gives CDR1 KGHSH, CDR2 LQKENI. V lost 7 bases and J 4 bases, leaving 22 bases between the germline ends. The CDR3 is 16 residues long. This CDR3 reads CASLIYPDQEGTEAFF. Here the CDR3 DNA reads TGTGCCAGCTTAATTTACCCCGACCAGGAGGGCACTGAAGCTTTCTTT. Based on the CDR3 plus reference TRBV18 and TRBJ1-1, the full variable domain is NAGVMQNPRHLVRRRGQEARLRCSPMKGHSHVYWYRQLPEEGLKFMVYLQKENIIDESGMPKERFSAEFPKEGPSILRIQQVVRGDSAAYFCASLIYPDQEGTEAFFGQGTRLTVV.

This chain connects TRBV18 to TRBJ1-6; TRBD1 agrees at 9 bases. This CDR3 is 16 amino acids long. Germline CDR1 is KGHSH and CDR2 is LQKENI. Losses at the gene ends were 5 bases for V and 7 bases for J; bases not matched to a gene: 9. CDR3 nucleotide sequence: TGTGCCAGCTCAACACAACTCGGGACAGGGAATTCACCCCTCCACTTT. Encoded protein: CASSTQLGTGNSPLHF.

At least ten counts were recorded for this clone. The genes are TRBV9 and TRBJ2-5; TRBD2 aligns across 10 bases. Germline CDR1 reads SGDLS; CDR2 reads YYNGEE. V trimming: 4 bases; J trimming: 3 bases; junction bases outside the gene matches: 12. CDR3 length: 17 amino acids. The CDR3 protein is CASSLRAGGPLKETQYF. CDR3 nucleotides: TGTGCCAGCAGCCTAAGAGCGGGGGGGCCTCTCAAAGAGACCCAGTACTTC.

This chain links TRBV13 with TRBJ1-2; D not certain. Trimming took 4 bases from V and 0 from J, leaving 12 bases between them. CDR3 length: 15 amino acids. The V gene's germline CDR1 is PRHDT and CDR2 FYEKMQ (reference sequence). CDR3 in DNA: TGTGCCAGCAGCTCCCTAAAGGGAGCTAACTATGGCTACACCTTC. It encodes CASSSLKGANYGYTF.

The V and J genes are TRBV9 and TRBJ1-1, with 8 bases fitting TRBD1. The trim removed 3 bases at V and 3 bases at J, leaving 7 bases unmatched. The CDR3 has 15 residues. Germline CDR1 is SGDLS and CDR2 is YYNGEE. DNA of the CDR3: TGTGCCAGCAGCGCGTTCGGGACAGGCGACACTGAAGCTTTCTTT. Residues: CASSAFGTGDTEAFF.

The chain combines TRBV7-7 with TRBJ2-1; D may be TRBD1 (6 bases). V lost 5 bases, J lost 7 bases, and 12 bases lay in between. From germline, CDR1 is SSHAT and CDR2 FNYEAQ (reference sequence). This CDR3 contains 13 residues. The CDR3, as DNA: TGTGCCAGCAGCACCCACAGGGAGAATGAGCAGTTCTTC. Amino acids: CASSTHRENEQFF.

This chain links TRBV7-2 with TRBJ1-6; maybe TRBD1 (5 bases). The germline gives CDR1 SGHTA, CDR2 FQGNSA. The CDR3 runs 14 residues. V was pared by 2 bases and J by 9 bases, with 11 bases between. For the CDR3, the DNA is TGTGCCAGCAGCTTATACGCCGGGGGTTCACCCCTCCACTTT. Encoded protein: CASSLYAGGSPLHF.

CDR3 nucleotides: TGTGCCTGGAGTGGAGGGGCGGGAGCAGAAAAACTGTTTTTT. Its protein is CAWSGGAGAEKLFF. This chain connects TRBV30 to TRBJ1-4; D is possibly TRBD1 (5 bases). With 1 base removed from V and 8 bases from J, the gap between germline ends came to 14 bases. This CDR3 region has 14 residues. Germline V gene sequence: CDR1 GTSNPN, CDR2 SVGIG (reference sequence).

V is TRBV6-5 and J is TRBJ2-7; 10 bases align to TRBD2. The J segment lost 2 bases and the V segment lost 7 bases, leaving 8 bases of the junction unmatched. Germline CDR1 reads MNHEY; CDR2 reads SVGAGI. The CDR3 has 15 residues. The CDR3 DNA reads TGTGCCAGCAACTTACGACTAGCGGGCCCCTACGAGCAGTACTTC. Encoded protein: CASNLRLAGPYEQYF.

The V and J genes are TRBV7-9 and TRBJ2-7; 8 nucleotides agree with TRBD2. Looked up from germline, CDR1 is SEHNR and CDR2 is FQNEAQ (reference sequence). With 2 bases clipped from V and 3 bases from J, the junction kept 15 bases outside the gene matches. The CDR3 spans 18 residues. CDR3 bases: TGTGCCAGCAGCTTATTGGTTAGCGGGGCCTTGGGAGGCTACGAGCAGTACTTC. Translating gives CASSLLVSGALGGYEQYF.

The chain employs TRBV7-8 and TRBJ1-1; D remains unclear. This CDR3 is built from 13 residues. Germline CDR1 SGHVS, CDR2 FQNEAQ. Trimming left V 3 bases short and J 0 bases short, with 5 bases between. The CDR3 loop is CASSLIVNTEAFF. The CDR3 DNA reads TGTGCCAGCAGCTTGATAGTGAACACTGAAGCTTTCTTT. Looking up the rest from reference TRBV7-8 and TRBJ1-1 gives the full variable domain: GAGVSQSPRYKVAKRGQDVALRCDPISGHVSLFWYQQALGQGPEFLTYFQNEAQLDKSGLPSDRFFAERPEGSVSTLKIQRTQQEDSAVYLCASSLIVNTEAFFGQGTRLTVV.

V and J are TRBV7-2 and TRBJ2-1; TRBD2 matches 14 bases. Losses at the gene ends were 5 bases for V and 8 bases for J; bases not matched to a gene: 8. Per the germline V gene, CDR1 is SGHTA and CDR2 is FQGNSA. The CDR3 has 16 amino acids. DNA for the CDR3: TGTGCCAGCAGCGGCCGGACTAGCGGGGGGCCCTATGAGCAGTTCTTC. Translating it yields CASSGRTSGGPYEQFF.